One and the same sample provided the 10 T cell receptor beta chains below, sequenced in a study of shared clonotypes between healthy human individuals. Clones were sequenced by immunoSEQ multiplex PCR, and TCRdb holds only the in-frame ones, with some missing. The sample lists around 2.1 million clones, 95% occurring once. Specimen: naive CD4+ T cells sorted from blood. Subset described: CD45RA+ positively selected. The receptors stem from a young man in good health.

The rearrangement joins TRBV6-5 to TRBJ2-3, with D possibly being TRBD1 or TRBD2 (5 bases each). The germline V gene encodes CDR1 MNHEY and CDR2 SVGAGI. This CDR3 has 15 residues. V lost 4 bases to trimming and J lost 1 base, with 12 bases between them. The CDR3 spells CASSFPLGGTDTQYF. The CDR3 DNA is TGTGCCAGCAGTTTCCCTCTGGGGGGCACAGATACGCAGTATTTT.

V usage is TRBV6-4 and J usage is TRBJ2-3; possible D gene TRBD2, 6 bases. The CDR3 has 17 amino acids. Germline CDR1 reads MRHNA; CDR2 reads SNTAGT. The V end lost 5 bases, the J end lost 1 base, and 19 bases lay between the germline ends. The CDR3 protein is CASSPSGLGRGTDTQYF. CDR3 bases: TGTGCCAGCAGTCCGTCGGGACTGGGCCGGGGCACAGATACGCAGTATTTT.

With regard to this clone: The sample contains more than one DNA sequence encoding this CDR3. The gene calls are TRBV29-1 and TRBJ2-3, with a possible D match to TRBD2 (6 bases). This CDR3 contains 12 residues. V was clipped by 4 bases and J by 6 bases, with 11 bases between them. Germline-derived CDR1 and CDR2 are SQVTM and ANQGSEA. The CDR3 loop is CSVVGGTDTQYF. DNA of the CDR3: TGCAGCGTTGTTGGCGGGACGGATACGCAGTATTTT.

The genes are TRBV18 and TRBJ2-3, with a tentative D call TRBD2 (6 bases). The CDR3 contains 14 residues. Germline loops: CDR1 KGHSH, CDR2 LQKENI. Between the trimmed V and J ends, which lost 3 bases and 3 bases, there was a span of 10 bases. The CDR3 nucleotides are TGTGCCAGCTCACCGAATAGCGGTACAGATACGCAGTATTTT. Translated, it gives CASSPNSGTDTQYF. Looking up the rest from reference TRBV18 and TRBJ2-3 gives the full variable domain: NAGVMQNPRHLVRRRGQEARLRCSPMKGHSHVYWYRQLPEEGLKFMVYLQKENIIDESGMPKERFSAEFPKEGPSILRIQQVVRGDSAAYFCASSPNSGTDTQYFGPGTRLTVL.

The count of this clone is one. Different DNA sequences within this sample yield the same CDR3. J is TRBJ2-7 and V is TRBV4-3; 8 positions match TRBD1. With V trimmed by 4 bases and J by 1 base, 3 bases remained unmatched. There are 14 residues in the CDR3. Germline CDR1 reads LGHNA; CDR2 reads YSLEER. The CDR3 region is CASSPTGVSYEQYF. Written as DNA, the CDR3 is TGCGCCAGCAGCCCGACAGGGGTATCCTACGAGCAGTACTTC.

A remark on this clone: Other nucleotide sequences in the sample specify the same CDR3. The V call is TRBV20-1, the J call TRBJ1-1; no clear D. This CDR3 spans 11 amino acids. Trimming took 4 bases from V and 2 from J, leaving 5 bases between them. The germline V gene encodes CDR1 DFQATT and CDR2 SNEGSKA (reference sequence). CDR3 sequence: CSATGNTEAFF. CDR3 nucleotides: TGCAGTGCTACGGGCAACACTGAAGCTTTCTTT.

This chain joins TRBV7-9 and TRBJ2-1, with a weak D call TRBD2 (6 bases). The ends were cut back, 2 bases at V and 8 bases at J, with 13 bases in the middle. Germline V lookup: CDR1 SEHNR, CDR2 FQNEAQ (reference sequence). This CDR3 has 14 residues. In DNA, the CDR3 is TGTGCCAGCAGCTTAAGCGCGACTAGATATGAGCAGTTCTTC. It specifies CASSLSATRYEQFF.

This sequence joins TRBV7-9 and TRBJ2-1; D call uncertain. V dropped 0 bases and J dropped 2 bases, with 5 bases sitting between them. Germline CDR1 and CDR2: SEHNR and FQNEAQ (reference sequence). CDR3 length equals 14 residues. CDR3 region: CASSLALPYNEQFF. Here the CDR3 DNA reads TGTGCCAGCAGCTTAGCGCTCCCCTACAATGAGCAGTTCTTC. Based on the CDR3 plus reference TRBV7-9 and TRBJ2-1, the full variable domain is DTGVSQNPRHKITKRGQNVTFRCDPISEHNRLYWYRQTLGQGPEFLTYFQNEAQLEKSRLLSDRFSAERPKGSFSTLEIQRTEQGDSAMYLCASSLALPYNEQFFGPGTRLTVL.

V is TRBV7-9 and J is TRBJ1-1, with D perhaps matching TRBD1 (5 bases). Per the germline V gene, CDR1 is SEHNR and CDR2 is FQNEAQ (reference sequence). V gave up 1 base and J gave up 1 base, with 10 bases separating them. This CDR3 has 15 amino acids. For the CDR3, the DNA is TGTGCCAGCAGCTTAGAGGGACGCTGGAACACTGAAGCTTTCTTT. Residues: CASSLEGRWNTEAFF.

This clone has just one count. V and J are TRBV9 and TRBJ1-5; D is unclear. The germline CDR1 and CDR2 sequences are SGDLS and YYNGEE. The CDR3 consists of 14 residues. Trimming removed 0 bases at V and 4 bases at J, with 8 bases between. The CDR3 DNA sequence: TGTGCCAGCAGCGTAGCGGCCGAAAATCAGCCCCAGCATTTT. This sequence encodes CASSVAAENQPQHF.